The 8 T cell receptor beta chains in this list originate from one sample, sequenced in a study of CD4 T cells in relation to SARS-CoV-2 and coronaviruses. No antigen has been identified for these receptors. Repertoires were generated with immunoSEQ multiplex PCR, while TCRdb's copy carries only in-frame clones and drops some. Found here are about 23,000 clones, around 78% of them singletons; the top ten hold approximately 13%. Before the COVID-19 pandemic, during about 2011-2019, CD4+ T cells were taken from unexposed donors. The cells were cultured for approximately ten days before CD4+ T cells were isolated. The sample was CD4+ T cells from PBMCs, cultured in vitro. Every receptor here comes from a human donor in good health.

The sample holds a few counts of this clone. This sequence joins TRBV3-1 (or the pseudogene TRBV3-2) and TRBJ1-5; the D gene is possibly TRBD1 (5 bases). Germline-derived CDR1 and CDR2 are LGHDT and YNNKEL (reference sequence). Trimming left V 3 bases short and J 4 bases short, with 16 bases between. There are 16 residues in the CDR3. The CDR3 is CASSHGMGVRNQPQHF. The DNA of the CDR3 is TGTGCCAGCAGCCACGGGATGGGGGTACGTAATCAGCCCCAGCATTTT.

V and J are TRBV19 and TRBJ2-7; D is undetermined. Trimming stripped 3 bases from V and 4 bases from J, with 16 bases between. CDR3 size: 15 residues. Per germline, CDR1 LNHDA and CDR2 SQIVND (reference sequence). CDR3 sequence reads: CASSIGPNRRYEQYF. For the CDR3, the DNA is TGTGCCAGTAGTATCGGGCCCAACCGGAGATACGAGCAGTACTTC. Drawing the rest from reference TRBV19 and TRBJ2-7, the complete variable domain is DGGITQSPKYLFRKEGQNVTLSCEQNLNHDAMYWYRQDPGQGLRLIYYSQIVNDFQKGDIAEGYSVSREKKESFPLTVTSAQKNPTAFYLCASSIGPNRRYEQYFGPGTRLTVT.

This chain joins TRBV29-1 and TRBJ1-2, with D unclear. CDR1 is SQVTM, CDR2 ANQGSEA, per germline. This CDR3 is built from 12 residues. Trimming took 3 bases from V and 8 from J, leaving 13 bases between them. CDR3 protein: CSVDDEGWGYTF. The DNA for the CDR3 is TGCAGCGTTGACGATGAGGGTTGGGGCTACACCTTC.

The V call is TRBV19, the J call TRBJ2-7, with TRBD2 matching 12 bases. V lost 9 bases and J lost 6; bases outside the gene matches: 6. CDR3 length: 13 residues. The germline V gene encodes CDR1 LNHDA and CDR2 SQIVND (reference sequence). The DNA for the CDR3 is TGTGCCAGCCAGACTAGCGGGAGAGGCGAGCAGTACTTC. This gives the protein CASQTSGRGEQYF.

V and J are TRBV6-5 and TRBJ2-3; 7 nucleotides align to TRBD2. This CDR3 comprises 15 residues. Trimming took 0 bases from V and 5 from J; bases not matched to a gene: 5. Germline CDR1 and CDR2: MNHEY and SVGAGI. The CDR3 region has the DNA TGTGCCAGCAGTTACTCTAAAGGGAGGGGAGATACGCAGTATTTT. Encoded protein: CASSYSKGRGDTQYF.

J is TRBJ2-1 and V is TRBV5-1; D is uncertain. The V gene's germline CDR1 is SGHRS and CDR2 YFSETQ. The CDR3 covers 11 residues. V gave up 1 base and J gave up 7 bases, with 3 bases separating them. CDR3: CASSLSNEQFF. The CDR3 nucleotides read TGCGCCAGCAGCTTGAGTAATGAGCAGTTCTTC.

The rearrangement joins TRBV24-1 to TRBJ2-5; no clear D gene. Germline V gene sequence: CDR1 KGHDR, CDR2 SFDVKD. CDR3 length equals 14 residues. V lost 4 bases and J lost 7, with 15 bases in between. As DNA, the CDR3 is TGTGCCACCAGTGAGAGTATGGCTGAACGGACCCAGTACTTC. It yields the protein CATSESMAERTQYF.

The V gene is TRBV28, the J gene TRBJ1-6, with no clear D. There are 15 residues in the CDR3. Germline V gives CDR1 MDHEN, CDR2 SYDVKM. Trimming left V 3 bases short and J 7 bases short, with 13 bases between. The CDR3 is CASSFGGGLNSPLHF. CDR3 nucleotides: TGTGCCAGCAGTTTTGGCGGCGGACTAAATTCACCCCTCCACTTT.